This entry lists 32 T cell receptor beta chains sequenced from one sample in a study of CD8 T cells in Susac syndrome. The RNA, 0.5 to 1 ug, was put through reverse transcription using random hexamers. TCRdb re-derived calls from the immunoSEQ multiplex PCR reads in MiXCR, one entry per CDR3 protein. The table includes approximately 53,000 distinct CDR3 sequences, 93% detected once. Source material: CD8+ T cells from PBMCs. Receptor source: a human donor with multiple sclerosis.

The CDR3 DNA is TGTGCCAGCAGCCAAGGGGTTTCCCCACTATTCTACGAGCAGTACTTC. It translates to CASSQGVSPLFYEQYF. The chain employs TRBV14 and TRBJ2-7, with D uncertain. V gave up 1 base and J gave up 3 bases, with 16 bases separating them. The CDR3 extends over 16 amino acids. Germline assignment: CDR1 SGHDN and CDR2 FVKESK.

The chain employs TRBV6-2 or TRBV6-3 and TRBJ2-2; D possibly corresponds to TRBD1 (6 bases). This CDR3 is 15 amino acids long. Trimming left V 6 bases short and J 5 bases short, with 16 bases between. CDR1 is MNHEY and CDR2 is SVGEGT in the germline V gene. CDR3 loop: CASSTAQGRTGELFF. In DNA, the CDR3 is TGTGCCAGCAGCACTGCACAGGGTCGGACCGGGGAGCTGTTTTTT.

The V and J genes are TRBV13 and TRBJ2-2; no firm D call. CDR1 and CDR2 from the germline V gene are PRHDT and FYEKMQ (reference sequence). The CDR3 extends over 15 amino acids. V lost 0 bases, J lost 4 bases, and 9 bases lay in between. CDR3: CASSLGQTFTGELFF. CDR3 sequence (DNA): TGTGCCAGCAGCTTAGGCCAGACCTTCACCGGGGAGCTGTTTTTT.

CDR3 sequence: CASSPPWGKPYEQYF. CDR3 sequence (DNA): TGCGCCAGCAGCCCCCCTTGGGGGAAACCCTACGAGCAGTACTTC. This chain uses TRBV4-1 with TRBJ2-7, with D perhaps assigned TRBD1 or TRBD2 (5 bases each). Looked up from germline, CDR1 is MGHRA and CDR2 is YSYEKL. This CDR3 comprises 15 residues. V was pared by 4 bases and J by 2 bases, with 15 bases between.

The chain couples TRBV28 to TRBJ2-1, with 9 positions matching TRBD2. The CDR3 has 13 residues. Per the germline V gene, CDR1 is MDHEN and CDR2 is SYDVKM. With 9 bases clipped from V and 4 bases from J, the junction kept 4 bases outside the gene matches. CDR3 bases: TGTGCCAGTAGACTAGCGGTGTACAATGAGCAGTTCTTC. As protein: CASRLAVYNEQFF.

The chain has TRBV30 and TRBJ1-5; TRBD1 is a possible D gene (6 bases). The CDR3 spans 13 residues. The germline gives CDR1 GTSNPN, CDR2 SVGIG (reference sequence). Trimming took 5 bases from V and 0 from J, leaving 8 bases between them. CDR3 protein: CAWGQFSNQPQHF. DNA for the CDR3: TGTGCCTGGGGACAGTTTAGCAATCAGCCCCAGCATTTT.

This clonotype came up once. The chain carries TRBV19 and TRBJ2-3; D might be TRBD1 (6 bases). Trimming took off 5 bases at V and 0 bases at J, with 12 bases between the two ends. Germline V lookup: CDR1 LNHDA, CDR2 SQIVND (reference sequence). CDR3 size: 15 residues. CDR3 loop: CASSPDRSSTDTQYF. CDR3 sequence (DNA): TGTGCCAGTAGTCCGGACAGATCTAGCACAGATACGCAGTATTTT.

The chain couples TRBV2 to TRBJ2-7; a possible D gene is TRBD2 (5 bases). Trimming left V 11 bases short and J 0 bases short, with 11 bases between. The CDR3 length is 12 residues. CDR1 and CDR2 from the germline V gene are SNHLY and FYNNEI. The CDR3 is CAGRSGSYEQYF. DNA for the CDR3: TGTGCCGGAAGGAGCGGCTCCTACGAGCAGTACTTC.

The V call is TRBV25-1, the J call TRBJ2-3; D might be TRBD2 (6 bases). The CDR3 sequence is 19 residues long. CDR1 is MGHDK, CDR2 SYGVNS, per germline. The germline V and J ends were trimmed by 1 base and 0 bases, with 20 bases remaining between them. CDR3 loop: CASSESRPGTYTSTDTQYF. CDR3 nucleotide sequence: TGTGCCAGCAGTGAATCTCGCCCCGGGACTTATACTAGCACAGATACGCAGTATTTT.

The chain couples TRBV14 to TRBJ2-7; no firm D call. The germline V gene encodes CDR1 SGHDN and CDR2 FVKESK. This CDR3 has 12 amino acids. Trimming took 4 bases from V and 3 from J, leaving 7 bases between them. This CDR3 reads CASSPAHYEQYF. CDR3 nucleotides: TGTGCCAGCAGCCCGGCCCACTACGAGCAGTACTTC.

This chain joins TRBV15 and TRBJ1-5; D is ambiguous. V was shortened by 4 bases and J by 0 bases, with 4 bases between the two germline ends. The length of the CDR3 is 13 residues. CDR1 and CDR2 (germline): LNHNV, YYDKDF (reference sequence). DNA for the CDR3: TGTGCCACCAGCACTGATAGCAATCAGCCCCAGCATTTT. Its translation is CATSTDSNQPQHF.

The chain combines TRBV10-3 with TRBJ2-1; 9 bases map to TRBD2. Per the germline V gene, CDR1 is ENHRY and CDR2 is SYGVKD. The CDR3 sequence is 13 residues long. The V gene end was trimmed by 3 bases and the J gene end by 9 bases; junction bases not matched to a gene: 3. CDR3: CAISESAGGEQFF. In DNA, the CDR3 is TGTGCCATCAGTGAATCAGCGGGGGGTGAGCAGTTCTTC.

V gene TRBV11-1 combines with J gene TRBJ2-5, with TRBD2 matching over 11 bases. CDR1 is SGHAT and CDR2 is FQDESV in the germline V gene (reference sequence). V shed 5 bases, J shed 5 bases, and the junction held 10 bases outside the gene matches. The CDR3 is 16 residues long. The CDR3 loop is CASSVGLAVVGETQYF. The CDR3 DNA sequence: TGTGCCAGCAGCGTGGGACTAGCGGTGGTAGGGGAGACCCAGTACTTC.

The chain employs TRBV28 and TRBJ2-7; D not certain. Germline V CDR1 and CDR2: MDHEN, SYDVKM. This CDR3 is built from 13 residues. V was pared by 3 bases and J by 4 bases, with 10 bases between. CDR3 loop: CASSLRGIYEQYF. The CDR3 DNA sequence: TGTGCCAGCAGTTTGCGTGGTATTTACGAGCAGTACTTC.

The gene calls are TRBV6-5 and TRBJ2-5, with D perhaps matching TRBD1 (5 bases). CDR3 length: 18 amino acids. V was cut by 0 bases and J by 5 bases, with 22 bases left in between. Germline CDR1 MNHEY, CDR2 SVGAGI. CDR3 coding DNA: TGTGCCAGCAGTTACTCGAGTGAAGCTATTGGGGCCCCCGAGACCCAGTACTTC. It yields the protein CASSYSSEAIGAPETQYF.

The chain uses TRBV9 and TRBJ1-1; D not certain. CDR3 size: 13 residues. Trimming shortened V by 3 bases and J by 4 bases, and 10 bases separated the two germline ends. Germline-derived CDR1 and CDR2 are SGDLS and YYNGEE. CDR3 in DNA: TGTGCCAGCAGCGGTAGACCGAGCACTGAAGCTTTCTTT. Amino acids: CASSGRPSTEAFF.

The rearrangement links TRBV29-1 to TRBJ1-2, with D perhaps matching TRBD1 (5 bases). With 4 bases removed from V and 2 bases from J, the gap between germline ends came to 5 bases. The CDR3 extends over 11 amino acids. CDR1 SQVTM and CDR2 ANQGSEA come from the germline V gene. In DNA, the CDR3 is TGCAGCGTTGGACAGAACTATGGCTACACCTTC. Protein product: CSVGQNYGYTF.

This chain connects TRBV19 to TRBJ1-6, with D possibly being TRBD1 (5 bases). CDR1 LNHDA and CDR2 SQIVND come from the germline V gene (reference sequence). V lost 6 bases and J lost 9, with 15 bases in between. The CDR3 sequence is 14 residues long. The CDR3 nucleotides read TGTGCCAGTAGATTGGGGGGATCCCTTTCACCCCTCCACTTT. Residues: CASRLGGSLSPLHF.

The J gene is TRBJ2-7, the V gene TRBV9, with 7 bases identical to TRBD2. The CDR3 is 15 residues long. Unmatched junction bases numbered 8, after V lost 4 bases and J lost 1 base. Germline CDR1 reads SGDLS; CDR2 reads YYNGEE. The CDR3 DNA is TGTGCCAGCAGCCCGGGGGGAGGTGGATCCTACGAGCAGTACTTC. It yields the protein CASSPGGGGSYEQYF.

This chain uses TRBV24-1 with TRBJ2-7; D is unclear. The V gene lost 0 bases and the J gene lost 7 bases, with 6 bases spanning the gap. Germline CDR1 KGHDR, CDR2 SFDVKD. This CDR3 comprises 12 residues. The CDR3 nucleotides read TGTGCCACCAGTGATTTGACTGGTGAGCAGTACTTC. Translated, it gives CATSDLTGEQYF.

The J gene is TRBJ1-2, the V gene TRBV5-1, with TRBD1 matching over 7 bases. The CDR3 runs to 13 residues. CDR1 is SGHRS, CDR2 YFSETQ, per germline. J lost 4 bases, V lost 7 bases, and 7 bases had no gene match. The CDR3 loop reads CASGYQGGYGYTF. CDR3 in DNA: TGCGCCAGCGGATACCAGGGGGGCTATGGCTACACCTTC.

This clonotype was counted once. This chain uses TRBV28 with TRBJ2-7; TRBD2 agrees at 8 bases. V was clipped by 5 bases and J by 0 bases; unmatched bases: 6. Looked up from germline, CDR1 is MDHEN and CDR2 is SYDVKM. CDR3 size: 15 residues. CDR3 nucleotides: TGTGCCAGCAGTCCAGTAGCGGGGAGCTCCTACGAGCAGTACTTC. It translates to CASSPVAGSSYEQYF. Full variable domain (outside the CDR3, taken from reference TRBV28 and TRBJ2-7): DVKVTQSSRYLVKRTGEKVFLECVQDMDHENMFWYRQDPGLGLRLIYFSYDVKMKEKGDIPEGYSVSREKKERFSLILESASTNQTSMYLCASSPVAGSSYEQYFGPGTRLTVT.

This chain connects TRBV28 to TRBJ2-7; tentatively, D is TRBD2 (5 bases). From germline, CDR1 is MDHEN and CDR2 SYDVKM. The CDR3 consists of 14 residues. Deletions cut 5 bases from V and 5 bases from J, with 16 bases between. The CDR3 region is CASSAIAISDEQYF. The CDR3 nucleotides read TGTGCCAGCAGTGCCATAGCGATTTCGGACGAGCAGTACTTC. Full variable domain (outside the CDR3, taken from reference TRBV28 and TRBJ2-7): DVKVTQSSRYLVKRTGEKVFLECVQDMDHENMFWYRQDPGLGLRLIYFSYDVKMKEKGDIPEGYSVSREKKERFSLILESASTNQTSMYLCASSAIAISDEQYFGPGTRLTVT.

The genes are TRBV19 and TRBJ1-1; 8 bases line up with TRBD1. The V segment lost 6 bases and the J segment 1 base; nucleotides outside the gene matches: 4. The length of the CDR3 is 14 residues. Per the germline V gene, CDR1 is LNHDA and CDR2 is SQIVND (reference sequence). The CDR3 DNA follows: TGTGCCAGTAGGAGGACAGGGCCGAACACTGAAGCTTTCTTT. Its translation is CASRRTGPNTEAFF.

The rearrangement links TRBV27 to TRBJ1-2; maybe TRBD1 (5 bases). This CDR3 comprises 14 residues. V was pared by 6 bases and J by 5 bases, with 16 bases between. In germline, CDR1 is MNHEY, CDR2 SMNVEV (reference sequence). The CDR3 protein is CASSSLGLTYGYTF. The CDR3 DNA sequence: TGTGCCAGCAGCTCTCTGGGACTGACTTATGGCTACACCTTC.

The sample holds one count of this clonotype. V is TRBV6-4 and J is TRBJ2-3; tentatively, D is TRBD2 (6 bases). The germline V and J ends were trimmed by 3 bases and 1 base, with 14 bases remaining between them. The CDR3 has 16 amino acids. Per germline, CDR1 MRHNA and CDR2 SNTAGT. CDR3: CASSERDSAGTDTQYF. The CDR3, as DNA: TGTGCCAGCAGTGAGAGGGACTCGGCGGGCACAGATACGCAGTATTTT.

The CDR3: CASSEGQVYTEAFF. The DNA for the CDR3 is TGTGCCAGCAGTGAAGGACAAGTATACACTGAAGCTTTCTTT. The chain uses TRBV6-1 and TRBJ1-1; D is unresolved. Trimming shortened V by 1 base and J by 3 bases, and 9 bases separated the two germline ends. Germline V gene lookup returns CDR1 MNHNS and CDR2 SASEGT. The CDR3 runs to 14 residues.

The chain has TRBV7-9 and TRBJ1-2, with a weak D call TRBD1 (5 bases). Germline-derived CDR1 and CDR2 are SEHNR and FQNEAQ (reference sequence). V lost 7 bases to trimming and J lost 8 bases, with 14 bases between them. This CDR3 has 12 residues. The CDR3 loop is CASMQGKEGYTF. The CDR3 DNA follows: TGTGCCAGCATGCAGGGCAAAGAGGGCTACACCTTC.

The V call is TRBV7-3, the J call TRBJ2-3, with D perhaps matching TRBD1 (6 bases). CDR1 and CDR2 (germline): SGHTA, FQGTGA. This CDR3 has 14 residues. Between the trimmed V and J ends, which lost 5 bases and 4 bases, there was a span of 13 bases. The CDR3 DNA reads as TGTGCCAGCAGCCAATGGGGGCGGCCAGATACGCAGTATTTT. As protein: CASSQWGRPDTQYF.

Written as DNA, the CDR3 is TGTGCCAGCAGCCCCCTCAGGAATGAGCAGTTCTTC. The encoded protein is CASSPLRNEQFF. The chain uses TRBV12-3 or TRBV12-4 and TRBJ2-1, with D uncertain. The CDR3 covers 12 residues. Trimming cost V 6 bases and J 7 bases, with 10 bases left between them.

This clonotype has a single count. V usage is TRBV15 and J usage is TRBJ1-5; D gene unclear. This CDR3 contains 15 residues. Germline V CDR1 and CDR2: LNHNV, YYDKDF (reference sequence). The V and J ends lost 0 bases and 0 bases respectively, with 6 bases between them. As DNA, the CDR3 is TGTGCCACCAGCAGAGATTGGGGTAGCAATCAGCCCCAGCATTTT. This gives the protein CATSRDWGSNQPQHF.

The chain uses TRBV27 and TRBJ1-5, with D unresolved. V shed 6 bases and J shed 8 bases, with 20 bases lying between them. CDR3 length: 15 amino acids. Germline CDR1 reads MNHEY; CDR2 reads SMNVEV (reference sequence). In DNA form, the CDR3 reads TGTGCCAGCAGCCTATCAAGACCGATTGGGGAGCCCCAGCATTTT. Translated, it gives CASSLSRPIGEPQHF.